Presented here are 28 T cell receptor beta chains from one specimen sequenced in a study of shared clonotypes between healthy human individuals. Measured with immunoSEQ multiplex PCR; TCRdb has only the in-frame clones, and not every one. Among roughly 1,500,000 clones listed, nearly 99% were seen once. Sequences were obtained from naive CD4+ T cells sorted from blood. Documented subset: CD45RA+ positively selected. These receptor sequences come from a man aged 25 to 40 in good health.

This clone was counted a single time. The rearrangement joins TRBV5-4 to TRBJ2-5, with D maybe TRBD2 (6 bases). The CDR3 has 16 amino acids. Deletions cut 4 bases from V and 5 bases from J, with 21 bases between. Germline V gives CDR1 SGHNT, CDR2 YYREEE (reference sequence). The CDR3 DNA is TGTGCCAGCAGCCGTCGGAGGGCAGAACAAGGGGAGACCCAGTACTTC. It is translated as CASSRRRAEQGETQYF. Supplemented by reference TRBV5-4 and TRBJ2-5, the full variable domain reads ETGVTQSPTHLIKTRGQQVTLRCSSQSGHNTVSWYQQALGQGPQFIFQYYREEENGRGNFPPRFSGLQFPNYSSELNVNALELDDSALYLCASSRRRAEQGETQYFGPGTRLLVL.

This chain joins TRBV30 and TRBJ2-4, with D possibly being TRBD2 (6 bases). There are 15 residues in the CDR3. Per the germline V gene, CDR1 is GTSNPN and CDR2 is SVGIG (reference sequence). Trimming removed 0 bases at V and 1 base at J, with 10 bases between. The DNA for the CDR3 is TGTGCCTGGAGTGTAGGTGGGGGGGCCAAAAACATTCAGTACTTC. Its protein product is CAWSVGGGAKNIQYF.

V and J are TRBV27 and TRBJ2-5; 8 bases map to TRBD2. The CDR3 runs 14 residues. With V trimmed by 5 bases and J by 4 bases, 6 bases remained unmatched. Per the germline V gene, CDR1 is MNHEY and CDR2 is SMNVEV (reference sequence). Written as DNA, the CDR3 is TGTGCCAGCAGTAAAGCGGGAGCCGCAGAGACCCAGTACTTC. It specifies CASSKAGAAETQYF.

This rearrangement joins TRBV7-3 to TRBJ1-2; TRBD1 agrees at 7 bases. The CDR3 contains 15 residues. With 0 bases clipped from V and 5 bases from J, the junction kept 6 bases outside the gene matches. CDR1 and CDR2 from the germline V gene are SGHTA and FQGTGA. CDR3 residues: CASSLTPGQKYGYTF. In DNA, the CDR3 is TGTGCCAGCAGCTTAACTCCGGGACAGAAATATGGCTACACCTTC.

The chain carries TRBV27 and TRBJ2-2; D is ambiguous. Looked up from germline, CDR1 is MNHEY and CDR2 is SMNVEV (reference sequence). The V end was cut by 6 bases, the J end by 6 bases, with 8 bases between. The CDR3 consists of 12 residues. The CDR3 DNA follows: TGTGCCAGCAGGAAAGGTGCCGGGGAGCTGTTTTTT. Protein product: CASRKGAGELFF.

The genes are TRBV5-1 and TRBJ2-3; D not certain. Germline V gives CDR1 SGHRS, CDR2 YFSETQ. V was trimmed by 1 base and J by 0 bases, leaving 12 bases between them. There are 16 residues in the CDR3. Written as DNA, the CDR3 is TGCGCCAGCAGCTTGACCCTAGGTGGTAGCACAGATACGCAGTATTTT. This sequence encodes CASSLTLGGSTDTQYF.

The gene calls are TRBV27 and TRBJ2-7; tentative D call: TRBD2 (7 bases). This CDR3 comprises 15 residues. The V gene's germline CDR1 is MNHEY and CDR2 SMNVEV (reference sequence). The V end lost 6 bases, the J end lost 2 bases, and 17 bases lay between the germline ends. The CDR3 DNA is TGTGCCAGCAGCCTAGGGGGGGGAGTCCCCTACGAGCAGTACTTC. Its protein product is CASSLGGGVPYEQYF.

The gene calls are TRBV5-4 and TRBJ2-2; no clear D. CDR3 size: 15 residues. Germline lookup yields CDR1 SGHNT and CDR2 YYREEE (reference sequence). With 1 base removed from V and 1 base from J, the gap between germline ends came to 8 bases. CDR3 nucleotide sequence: TGTGCCAGCAGCTTGATGCAGGAGAACACCGGGGAGCTGTTTTTT. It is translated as CASSLMQENTGELFF.

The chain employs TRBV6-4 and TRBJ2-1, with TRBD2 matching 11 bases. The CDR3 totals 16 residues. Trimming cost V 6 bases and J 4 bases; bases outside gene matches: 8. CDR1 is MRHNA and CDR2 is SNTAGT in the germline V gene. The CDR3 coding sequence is TGTGCCAGCAGCCGACTAGCGGGATCTAATTACAATGAGCAGTTCTTC. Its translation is CASSRLAGSNYNEQFF.

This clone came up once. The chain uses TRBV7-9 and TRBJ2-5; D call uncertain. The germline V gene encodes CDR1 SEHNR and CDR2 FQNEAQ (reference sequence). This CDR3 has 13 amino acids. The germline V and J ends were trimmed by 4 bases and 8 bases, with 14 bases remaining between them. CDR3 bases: TGTGCCAGCAGCTCTCAGAGCGTCGAAACCCAGTACTTC. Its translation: CASSSQSVETQYF. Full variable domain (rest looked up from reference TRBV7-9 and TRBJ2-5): DTGVSQNPRHKITKRGQNVTFRCDPISEHNRLYWYRQTLGQGPEFLTYFQNEAQLEKSRLLSDRFSAERPKGSFSTLEIQRTEQGDSAMYLCASSSQSVETQYFGPGTRLLVL.

The DNA for the CDR3 is TGCAGCGACGCCGGGACTAGGGGCGATACGCAGTATTTT. Protein product: CSDAGTRGDTQYF. V and J are TRBV29-1 and TRBJ2-3; 8 bases are shared with TRBD2. CDR1 is SQVTM and CDR2 is ANQGSEA in the germline V gene. The CDR3 is 13 amino acids. V shed 7 bases and J 6 bases; nucleotides not matched to a gene: 9.

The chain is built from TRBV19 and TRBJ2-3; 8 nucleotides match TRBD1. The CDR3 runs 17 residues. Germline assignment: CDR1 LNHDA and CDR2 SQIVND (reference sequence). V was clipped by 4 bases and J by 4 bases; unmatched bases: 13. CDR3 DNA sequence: TGTGCCAGTAGTACCCCTCCAAGACAGGGGAGAGCAGATACGCAGTATTTT. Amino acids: CASSTPPRQGRADTQYF.

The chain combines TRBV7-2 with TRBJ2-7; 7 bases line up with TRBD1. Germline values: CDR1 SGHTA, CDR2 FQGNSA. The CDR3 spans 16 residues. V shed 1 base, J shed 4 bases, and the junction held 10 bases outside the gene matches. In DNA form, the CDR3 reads TGTGCCAGCAGCTTAGGGGGACAGTTACTAGGGTACGAGCAGTACTTC. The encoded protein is CASSLGGQLLGYEQYF.

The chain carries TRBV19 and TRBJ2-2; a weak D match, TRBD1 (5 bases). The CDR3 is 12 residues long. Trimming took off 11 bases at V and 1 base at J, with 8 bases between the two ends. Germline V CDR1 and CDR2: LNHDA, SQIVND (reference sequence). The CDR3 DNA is TGTGCCTCGGACAAGAACACCGGGGAGCTGTTTTTT. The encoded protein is CASDKNTGELFF.

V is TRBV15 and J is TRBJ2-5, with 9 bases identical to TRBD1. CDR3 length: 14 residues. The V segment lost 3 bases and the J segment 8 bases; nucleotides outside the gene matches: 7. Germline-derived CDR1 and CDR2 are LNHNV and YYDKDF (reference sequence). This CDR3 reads CATSRAGTGSTQYF. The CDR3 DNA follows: TGTGCCACCAGCAGGGCCGGGACAGGGTCTACCCAGTACTTC.

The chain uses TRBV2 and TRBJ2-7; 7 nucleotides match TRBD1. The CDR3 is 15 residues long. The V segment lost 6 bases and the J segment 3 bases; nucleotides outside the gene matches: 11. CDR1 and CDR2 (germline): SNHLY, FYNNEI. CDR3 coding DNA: TGTGCCAGCAGATTAAACAGGGGCCTGGTCTACGAGCAGTACTTC. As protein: CASRLNRGLVYEQYF.

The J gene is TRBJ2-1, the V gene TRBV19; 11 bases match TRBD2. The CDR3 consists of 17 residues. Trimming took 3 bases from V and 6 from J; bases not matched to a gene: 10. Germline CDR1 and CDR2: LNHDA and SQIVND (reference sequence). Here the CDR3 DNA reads TGTGCCAGTAGTATCGTTCTAGCGGGAGGTTTCGGCAATGAGCAGTTCTTC. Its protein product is CASSIVLAGGFGNEQFF.

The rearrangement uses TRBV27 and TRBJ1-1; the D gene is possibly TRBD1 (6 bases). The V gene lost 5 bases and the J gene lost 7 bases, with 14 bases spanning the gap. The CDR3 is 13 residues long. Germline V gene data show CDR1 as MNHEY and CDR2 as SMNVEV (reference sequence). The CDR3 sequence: CASSVTRGGEAFF. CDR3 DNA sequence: TGTGCCAGCAGTGTAACCAGGGGAGGTGAAGCTTTCTTT.

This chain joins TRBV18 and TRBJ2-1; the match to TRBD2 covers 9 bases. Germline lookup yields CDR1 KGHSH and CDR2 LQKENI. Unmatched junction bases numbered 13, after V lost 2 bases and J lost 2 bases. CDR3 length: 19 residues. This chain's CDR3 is CASSPSGTSSSSAYNEQFF. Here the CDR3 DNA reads TGTGCCAGCTCACCATCCGGGACTAGCTCTTCCTCGGCCTACAATGAGCAGTTCTTC.

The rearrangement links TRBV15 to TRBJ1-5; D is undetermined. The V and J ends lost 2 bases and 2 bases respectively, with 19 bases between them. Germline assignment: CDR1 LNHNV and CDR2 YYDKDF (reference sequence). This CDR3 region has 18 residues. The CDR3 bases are TGTGCCACCAGCAGATCTGGGCCTGCCGGGTGGGGCAATCAGCCCCAGCATTTT. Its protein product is CATSRSGPAGWGNQPQHF.

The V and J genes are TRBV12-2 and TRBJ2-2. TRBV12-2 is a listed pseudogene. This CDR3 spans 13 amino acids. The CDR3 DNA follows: TGTGCAAGTCGCTTATTGGACACCGGGGAGCTGTTTTTT. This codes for CASRLLDTGELFF.

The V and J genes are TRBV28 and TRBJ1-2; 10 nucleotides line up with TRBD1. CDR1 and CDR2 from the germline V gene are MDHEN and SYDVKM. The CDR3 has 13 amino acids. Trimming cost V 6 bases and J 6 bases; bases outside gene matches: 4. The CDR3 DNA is TGTGCCAGCAGGATCGGGACAGGGGATGGCTACACCTTC. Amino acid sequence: CASRIGTGDGYTF.

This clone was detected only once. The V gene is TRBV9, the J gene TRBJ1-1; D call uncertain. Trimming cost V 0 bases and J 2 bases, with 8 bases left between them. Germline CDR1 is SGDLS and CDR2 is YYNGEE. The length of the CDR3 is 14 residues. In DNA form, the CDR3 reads TGTGCCAGCAGCGTAGGAACCCCAAACACTGAAGCTTTCTTT. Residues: CASSVGTPNTEAFF.

As DNA, the CDR3 is TGCAGCGGGCTAGCGGGAGGGATGGAGACCCAGTACTTC. Encoded protein: CSGLAGGMETQYF. V is TRBV29-1 and J is TRBJ2-5; TRBD2 matches 12 bases. The germline V gene encodes CDR1 SQVTM and CDR2 ANQGSEA. The CDR3 consists of 13 residues. Trimming at V came to 7 bases and at J to 5 bases, leaving 5 bases not matched to a gene.

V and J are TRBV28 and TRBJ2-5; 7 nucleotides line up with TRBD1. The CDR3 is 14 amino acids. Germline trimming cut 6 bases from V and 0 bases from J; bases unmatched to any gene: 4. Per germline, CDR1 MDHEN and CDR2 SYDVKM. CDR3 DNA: TGTGCCAGCAGCCGAGGGGGCGACCAAGAGACCCAGTACTTC. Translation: CASSRGGDQETQYF.

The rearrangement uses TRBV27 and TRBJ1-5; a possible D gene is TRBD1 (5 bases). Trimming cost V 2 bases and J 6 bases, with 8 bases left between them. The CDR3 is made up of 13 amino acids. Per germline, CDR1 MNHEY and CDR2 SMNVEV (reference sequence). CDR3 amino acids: CASSLRGGQPQHF. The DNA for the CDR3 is TGTGCCAGCAGTTTACGGGGGGGTCAGCCCCAGCATTTT.

The CDR3 is CASSQLKETQYF. In DNA, the CDR3 is TGTGCCAGCAGCCAATTAAAAGAGACCCAGTACTTC. The rearrangement joins TRBV16 to TRBJ2-5; no firm D call. CDR1 is KGHSY, CDR2 FQNENV, per germline. There are 12 residues in the CDR3. V lost 1 base and J 3 bases, leaving 3 bases between the germline ends.

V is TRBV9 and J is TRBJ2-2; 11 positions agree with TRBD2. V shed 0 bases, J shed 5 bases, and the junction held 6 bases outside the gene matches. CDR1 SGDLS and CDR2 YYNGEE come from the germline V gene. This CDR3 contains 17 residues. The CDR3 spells CASSVGSGRAETGELFF. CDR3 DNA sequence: TGTGCCAGCAGCGTAGGTAGCGGGAGGGCCGAGACCGGGGAGCTGTTTTTT.